A selection of T cell receptor beta chains follows, all from one sample in a study of regulatory T cells in long-lasting Graves disease. TCRdb re-derived calls from the multiplex PCR reads in MiXCR, one entry per CDR3 protein. Found here are 350,000 to 450,000 distinct CDR3 sequences, roughly 20% of them singletons; the top ten hold less than 25%. The input for sequencing was peripheral blood mononuclear cells (PBMCs), taken when the disease was refractory, from a patient treated with antithyroid drugs. Receptor source: a female donor with Graves disease. The CDR3 runs from the conserved cysteine through the conserved F or W. A D gene is named only where the DNA matches it firmly.

v_call: TRBV19; d_call: TRBD2; j_call: TRBJ2-2; cdr3_aa: CASSIKPGLALGVGELFF
v_call: TRBV19; d_call: NA; j_call: TRBJ1-1; cdr3_aa: CASSWRQDMNTEASF
v_call: TRBV2; d_call: NA; j_call: TRBJ2-4; cdr3_aa: CATGDGQNIQYF
v_call: TRBV7-9; d_call: NA; j_call: TRBJ2-6; cdr3_aa: CASNPPGTSPSGANVLTF
v_call: TRBV4-2; d_call: NA; j_call: TRBJ2-7; cdr3_aa: CASSQDGEGRRYEQYF
v_call: TRBV28; d_call: NA; j_call: TRBJ2-1; cdr3_aa: CASSLTLRESYNEQFF
v_call: TRBV7-9; d_call: NA; j_call: TRBJ2-7; cdr3_aa: CASSLGPGSYEQYF
v_call: TRBV9; d_call: NA; j_call: TRBJ2-7; cdr3_aa: CASSVEPGPTYEQYF
v_call: TRBV12-5; d_call: NA; j_call: TRBJ1-1; cdr3_aa: CASGLTGPTEAFF
v_call: TRBV4-3; d_call: NA; j_call: TRBJ1-1; cdr3_aa: CASSPGRENTEAFF
v_call: TRBV7-2; d_call: NA; j_call: TRBJ1-2; cdr3_aa: CASSGIMNYGYTF
v_call: TRBV20-1; d_call: NA; j_call: TRBJ2-7; cdr3_aa: CSASRDREGFYEQYF
v_call: TRBV28; d_call: NA; j_call: TRBJ2-1; cdr3_aa: CASSVGDEQFF
v_call: TRBV7-9; d_call: NA; j_call: TRBJ2-2; cdr3_aa: CASSLAQGAGELFF
v_call: TRBV27; d_call: TRBD1; j_call: TRBJ2-7; cdr3_aa: CASSGGQGADEQYF
v_call: TRBV30; d_call: NA; j_call: TRBJ2-2; cdr3_aa: CAWSVQQSTGELFF
v_call: TRBV5-8; d_call: NA; j_call: TRBJ1-5; cdr3_aa: CASRNRRNQPQHF
v_call: TRBV6-9; d_call: NA; j_call: TRBJ1-2; cdr3_aa: CASSYRGWSYTF
v_call: TRBV7-2; d_call: NA; j_call: TRBJ2-5; cdr3_aa: CASSSPVVGARTQYF
v_call: TRBV4-1; d_call: NA; j_call: TRBJ1-2; cdr3_aa: CASSQDGDQRGGYTF
v_call: TRBV6-1; d_call: NA; j_call: TRBJ2-7; cdr3_aa: CASRDHFKEQYF
v_call: TRBV7-9; d_call: NA; j_call: TRBJ2-5; cdr3_aa: CASSLASLKETQYF
v_call: TRBV7-2; d_call: NA; j_call: TRBJ1-3; cdr3_aa: CASSLTGASGNTIYF